The 32 T cell receptor beta chains below come from one sample, sequenced in a study of T cell responses to AZD1222 COVID-19 vaccine. Produced via immunoSEQ multiplex PCR; TCRdb's table is partial and in-frame only. This sample has approximately 140,000 clones, with approximately 94% found just once. The sequencing used peripheral blood, collected on day 0 of AZD1222 vaccination. These receptors were obtained from an adult in good health.

J is TRBJ1-5 and V is TRBV6-1; 8 bases agree with TRBD1. V was clipped by 4 bases and J by 1 base; unmatched bases: 6. Germline V CDR1 and CDR2: MNHNS, SASEGT. This CDR3 is built from 16 residues. CDR3 sequence (DNA): TGTGCCAGCAGTGCCGCCGGACAGGGCAGCAATCAGCCCCAGCATTTT. The encoded protein is CASSAAGQGSNQPQHF.

The chain combines TRBV7-6 with TRBJ1-2; the match to TRBD1 covers 9 bases. This CDR3 contains 14 residues. With 1 base clipped from V and 7 bases from J, the junction kept 4 bases outside the gene matches. Germline CDR1 and CDR2: SGHVS and FNYEAQ. The DNA for the CDR3 is TGTGCCAGCAGCTTAGGACAGGGGGAAGGTGGCTACACCTTC. Translated, it gives CASSLGQGEGGYTF.

This chain uses TRBV7-8 with TRBJ1-2, with D possibly being TRBD1 (5 bases). The CDR3 loop spans 14 amino acids. From germline, CDR1 is SGHVS and CDR2 FQNEAQ. Trimming pared 5 bases from V and 6 bases from J, leaving 16 bases between. The CDR3 sequence: CASSPLTAIDGYTF. CDR3 in DNA: TGTGCCAGCAGCCCCCTGACAGCTATAGATGGCTACACCTTC. The whole variable domain, filled in from reference TRBV7-8 and TRBJ1-2, reads GAGVSQSPRYKVAKRGQDVALRCDPISGHVSLFWYQQALGQGPEFLTYFQNEAQLDKSGLPSDRFFAERPEGSVSTLKIQRTQQEDSAVYLCASSPLTAIDGYTFGSGTRLTVV.

This clone turned up a few times. This chain joins TRBV5-1 and TRBJ2-5; 10 bases agree with TRBD2. V gave up 0 bases and J gave up 5 bases; unmatched junction bases: 1. The CDR3 runs to 14 residues. Per germline, CDR1 SGHRS and CDR2 YFSETQ. The CDR3 reads CASSLELAGETQYF. DNA of the CDR3: TGCGCCAGCAGCTTGGAACTAGCGGGGGAGACCCAGTACTTC.

The rearrangement links TRBV5-6 to TRBJ2-1; D is ambiguous. The V end lost 1 base, the J end lost 9 bases, and 5 bases lay between the germline ends. CDR1 SGHDT and CDR2 YYEEEE come from the germline V gene. The CDR3 length is 11 residues. CDR3 DNA: TGTGCCAGCAGCTTGCTAGGTGAGCAGTTCTTC. The encoded protein is CASSLLGEQFF.

The V gene is TRBV6-1, the J gene TRBJ2-1; the D is unclear. This CDR3 spans 10 amino acids. The germline CDR1 and CDR2 sequences are MNHNS and SASEGT. Trimming took off 2 bases at V and 14 bases at J, with 7 bases between the two ends. The CDR3 loop is CASSEYREFF. In DNA form, the CDR3 reads TGTGCCAGCAGTGAATATAGAGAGTTCTTC.

The V gene is TRBV7-8, the J gene TRBJ2-1; 8 bases are a match to TRBD1. From germline, CDR1 is SGHVS and CDR2 FQNEAQ. The CDR3 consists of 15 residues. The V and J ends lost 6 bases and 4 bases, in that order; junction bases with no gene match: 8. CDR3 residues: CASSQTGGIYNEQFF. The CDR3 DNA follows: TGTGCCAGCAGTCAAACAGGGGGGATTTACAATGAGCAGTTCTTC.

The chain links TRBV5-6 to TRBJ2-7, with D unclear. The CDR3 consists of 13 residues. The germline V gene encodes CDR1 SGHDT and CDR2 YYEEEE. V was shortened by 5 bases and J by 2 bases, with 11 bases between the two germline ends. Here the CDR3 reads CASSYDPTYEQYV. The CDR3 coding sequence is TGTGCCAGCAGTTATGACCCCACCTACGAGCAGTACGTC.

V usage is TRBV29-1 and J usage is TRBJ2-2; tentatively, D is TRBD2 (7 bases). V dropped 5 bases and J dropped 6 bases, with 25 bases sitting between them. Germline V gene lookup returns CDR1 SQVTM and CDR2 ANQGSEA. The CDR3 sequence is 17 residues long. The chain's CDR3 is CSVRGGADGWEAGELFF. The CDR3 DNA sequence: TGCAGCGTTCGCGGGGGCGCGGATGGTTGGGAAGCCGGGGAGCTGTTTTTT.

This clone was detected only once. This sequence joins TRBV30 and TRBJ2-1; 7 nucleotides line up with TRBD2. V was clipped by 0 bases and J by 8 bases; unmatched bases: 19. Germline values: CDR1 GTSNPN, CDR2 SVGIG (reference sequence). This CDR3 region has 18 residues. Written as DNA, the CDR3 is TGTGCCTGGAGTGTACGCCGGTCTAGCGTTTTTGGGGGGGATGAGCAGTTCTTC. It translates to CAWSVRRSSVFGGDEQFF.

The V and J genes are TRBV29-1 and TRBJ1-2, with D tentatively TRBD1 (5 bases). CDR1 and CDR2 from the germline V gene are SQVTM and ANQGSEA. The CDR3 runs to 16 residues. V was pared by 0 bases and J by 4 bases, with 18 bases between. The CDR3: CSVEDPSGGSSYGYTF. The CDR3 nucleotides read TGCAGCGTTGAAGACCCAAGCGGGGGATCTAGCTATGGCTACACCTTC.

The chain links TRBV3-1 (or the pseudogene TRBV3-2) to TRBJ1-6; 7 bases are a match to TRBD1. CDR1 and CDR2 from the germline V gene are LGHDT and YNNKEL (reference sequence). The CDR3 totals 16 residues. V shed 4 bases and J 10 bases; nucleotides not matched to a gene: 13. CDR3 coding DNA: TGTGCCAGCAGCCGCGAACGAGGGGCAGGGGGATCACCCCTCCACTTT. This sequence encodes CASSRERGAGGSPLHF.

The chain uses TRBV4-1 and TRBJ1-1, with unresolved D. With 0 bases removed from V and 3 bases from J, the gap between germline ends came to 11 bases. This CDR3 contains 15 residues. Germline-derived CDR1 and CDR2 are MGHRA and YSYEKL. The DNA for the CDR3 is TGCGCCAGCAGCCAAGATAGAAACGATTACACTGAAGCTTTCTTT. This sequence encodes CASSQDRNDYTEAFF.

The rearrangement joins TRBV5-6 to TRBJ1-4; TRBD1 agrees at 9 bases. Trimming removed 1 base from V and 5 bases from J; junction bases left unmatched: 3. This CDR3 contains 15 residues. Germline V CDR1 and CDR2: SGHDT, YYEEEE. CDR3 sequence reads: CASSLSGQGNEKLFF. CDR3 coding DNA: TGTGCCAGCAGCTTGTCTGGACAGGGGAATGAAAAACTGTTTTTT.

The genes are TRBV5-1 and TRBJ1-1; D not resolved. This CDR3 region has 13 residues. Germline-derived CDR1 and CDR2 are SGHRS and YFSETQ. V lost 4 bases, J lost 4 bases, and 11 bases lay in between. The CDR3: CASSTGSGTEAFF. CDR3 nucleotides: TGCGCCAGCAGCACCGGTTCTGGCACTGAAGCTTTCTTT. Together with reference TRBV5-1 and TRBJ1-1, the CDR3 gives the full variable domain: KAGVTQTPRYLIKTRGQQVTLSCSPISGHRSVSWYQQTPGQGLQFLFEYFSETQRNKGNFPGRFSGRQFSNSRSEMNVSTLELGDSALYLCASSTGSGTEAFFGQGTRLTVV.

This chain links TRBV9 with TRBJ1-6; D might be TRBD1 (5 bases). Trimming shortened V by 4 bases and J by 7 bases, and 15 bases separated the two germline ends. Germline CDR1 is SGDLS and CDR2 is YYNGEE. CDR3 length equals 15 residues. CDR3: CASSMSGTENSPLHF. The DNA of the CDR3 is TGTGCCAGCAGCATGTCCGGGACGGAGAATTCACCCCTCCACTTT.

The chain recombines TRBV18 with TRBJ2-1; D is perhaps TRBD2 (7 bases). Germline CDR1 is KGHSH and CDR2 is LQKENI. CDR3 length: 14 amino acids. Trimming shortened V by 5 bases and J by 6 bases, and 14 bases separated the two germline ends. The CDR3: CASSSREGVNEQFF. The CDR3 bases are TGTGCCAGCTCATCAAGGGAGGGGGTCAATGAGCAGTTCTTC.

The rearrangement joins TRBV6-5 to TRBJ2-1; a weak D match, TRBD1 (5 bases). The length of the CDR3 is 16 residues. V dropped 4 bases and J dropped 4 bases, with 17 bases sitting between them. CDR1 and CDR2 (germline): MNHEY, SVGAGI. This chain's CDR3 is CASSSTLGHLYNEQFF. Here the CDR3 DNA reads TGTGCCAGCAGTTCTACGCTTGGACACCTTTACAATGAGCAGTTCTTC.

This chain links TRBV5-1 with TRBJ2-3; D is perhaps TRBD1 (5 bases). With 5 bases removed from V and 2 bases from J, the gap between germline ends came to 15 bases. In germline, CDR1 is SGHRS, CDR2 YFSETQ. CDR3 length equals 15 residues. CDR3 coding DNA: TGCGCCAGCAGGACAGTTCCAACGTTCACAGATACGCAGTATTTT. Amino acids: CASRTVPTFTDTQYF.

This clone was seen only once. The CDR3 protein is CASSLTGPDTQYF. In DNA, the CDR3 is TGCGCCAGCAGCTTAACCGGGCCCGATACGCAGTATTTT. The chain uses TRBV5-1 and TRBJ2-3; D unresolved. Germline V gene data show CDR1 as SGHRS and CDR2 as YFSETQ. The CDR3 totals 13 residues. V was trimmed by 2 bases and J by 6 bases, leaving 10 bases between them.

The chain joins TRBV7-9 to TRBJ2-1; D may be TRBD1 (6 bases). CDR3 length: 15 residues. V gave up 6 bases and J gave up 5 bases, with 17 bases separating them. Germline V gene data show CDR1 as SEHNR and CDR2 as FQNEAQ (reference sequence). CDR3 amino acids: CASSPRGREHNEQFF. The CDR3 coding sequence is TGTGCCAGCAGTCCCAGGGGAAGGGAGCACAATGAGCAGTTCTTC.

V usage is TRBV6-2 or TRBV6-3 and J usage is TRBJ1-5; maybe TRBD1 (6 bases). Trimming took off 0 bases at V and 7 bases at J, with 10 bases between the two ends. The CDR3 extends over 14 amino acids. CDR1 is MNHEY and CDR2 is SVGEGT in the germline V gene. CDR3 sequence: CASSYSVRGQPQHF. CDR3 coding DNA: TGTGCCAGCAGTTACTCTGTCAGGGGCCAGCCCCAGCATTTT.

The V gene is TRBV24-1, the J gene TRBJ1-5; D is uncertain. The CDR3 is made up of 15 amino acids. From germline, CDR1 is KGHDR and CDR2 SFDVKD. Trimming shortened V by 1 base and J by 0 bases, and 6 bases separated the two germline ends. The CDR3 loop is CATSDFGHSNQPQHF. CDR3 DNA sequence: TGTGCCACCAGTGATTTTGGGCATAGCAATCAGCCCCAGCATTTT.

In the case of this clone: This sample includes further DNA sequences coding for the same CDR3. V usage is TRBV30 and J usage is TRBJ1-5; TRBD1 is a possible D gene (5 bases). This CDR3 is 13 amino acids long. V was pared by 0 bases and J by 5 bases, with 8 bases between. Germline CDR1 GTSNPN, CDR2 SVGIG (reference sequence). The CDR3 is CAWSVQDDQPQHF. CDR3 DNA sequence: TGTGCCTGGAGTGTACAGGACGATCAGCCCCAGCATTTT.

The chain uses TRBV20-1 and TRBJ1-1, with unresolved D. The V gene's germline CDR1 is DFQATT and CDR2 SNEGSKA (reference sequence). Trimming removed 6 bases at V and 2 bases at J, with 7 bases between. CDR3 size: 11 residues. This CDR3 reads CSASENTEAFF. The CDR3 DNA follows: TGCAGTGCGTCGGAAAACACTGAAGCTTTCTTT.

The rearrangement links TRBV5-1 to TRBJ1-2; 7 bases fit TRBD1. Looked up from germline, CDR1 is SGHRS and CDR2 is YFSETQ. This CDR3 has 14 residues. J gave up 1 base and V 2 bases, and 2 bases lay outside the gene matches. The CDR3 reads CASSFRQGNYGYTF. The CDR3 nucleotides read TGCGCCAGCAGCTTCCGACAGGGTAACTATGGCTACACCTTC.

The chain uses TRBV9 and TRBJ2-3; TRBD2 aligns across 12 bases. The CDR3 runs 16 residues. V shed 4 bases and J 2 bases; nucleotides not matched to a gene: 5. CDR1 and CDR2 from the germline V gene are SGDLS and YYNGEE. In DNA, the CDR3 is TGTGCCAGCAGCTTTCGACTAGCGGGAGCCACAGATACGCAGTATTTT. It is translated as CASSFRLAGATDTQYF.

The V and J genes are TRBV5-1 and TRBJ1-1, with unresolved D. The ends were cut back, 4 bases at V and 6 bases at J, with 13 bases in the middle. The germline gives CDR1 SGHRS, CDR2 YFSETQ. This CDR3 has 13 amino acids. The CDR3 here is CASSAQLDSEAFF. In DNA form, the CDR3 reads TGCGCCAGCAGCGCTCAGCTAGACTCTGAAGCTTTCTTT.

The rearrangement uses TRBV5-4 and TRBJ2-2, with D possibly TRBD1 on 5 matching bases. This CDR3 region has 14 residues. The ends were cut back, 3 bases at V and 6 bases at J, with 12 bases in the middle. Per germline, CDR1 SGHNT and CDR2 YYREEE (reference sequence). The chain's CDR3 is CASSSKGSAGELFF. In DNA, the CDR3 is TGTGCCAGCAGCTCCAAGGGGTCCGCCGGGGAGCTGTTTTTT. Using reference TRBV5-4 and TRBJ2-2 for the parts outside the CDR3, the full variable domain is ETGVTQSPTHLIKTRGQQVTLRCSSQSGHNTVSWYQQALGQGPQFIFQYYREEENGRGNFPPRFSGLQFPNYSSELNVNALELDDSALYLCASSSKGSAGELFFGEGSRLTVL.

The chain carries TRBV5-1 and TRBJ2-2; 8 nucleotides match TRBD1. CDR3 size: 15 residues. Trimming removed 4 bases from V and 4 bases from J; junction bases left unmatched: 6. In germline, CDR1 is SGHRS, CDR2 YFSETQ. CDR3 nucleotides: TGCGCCAGCAGCGGGACAGGTTTAGTCACCGGGGAGCTGTTTTTT. This codes for CASSGTGLVTGELFF.

J is TRBJ2-1 and V is TRBV5-1; D not resolved. Germline CDR1 and CDR2: SGHRS and YFSETQ. Trimming left V 0 bases short and J 0 bases short, with 13 bases between. The CDR3 length is 17 residues. The CDR3 nucleotides are TGCGCCAGCAGCTTGGCCATAATCCCAGGCTCCTACAATGAGCAGTTCTTC. This codes for CASSLAIIPGSYNEQFF.

This clone was observed a handful of times. The chain uses TRBV11-1 and TRBJ2-7; no reliable D call. The CDR3 loop spans 14 amino acids. V lost 1 base and J lost 1, with 8 bases in between. CDR1 is SGHAT, CDR2 FQDESV, per germline (reference sequence). The CDR3 is CASSLDRYSYEQYV. CDR3 nucleotide sequence: TGTGCCAGCAGCTTAGATCGTTATTCCTACGAGCAGTACGTC.